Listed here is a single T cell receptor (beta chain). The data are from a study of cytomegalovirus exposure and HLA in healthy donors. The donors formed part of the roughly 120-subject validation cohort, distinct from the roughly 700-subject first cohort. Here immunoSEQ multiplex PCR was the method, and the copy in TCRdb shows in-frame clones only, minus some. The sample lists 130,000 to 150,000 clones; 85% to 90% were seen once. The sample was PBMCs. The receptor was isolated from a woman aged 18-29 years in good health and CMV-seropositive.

CDR3 amino acids: CASSSGQGRETQYF. The CDR3, as DNA: TGCGCCAGCAGCTCGGGACAGGGGAGAGAGACCCAGTACTTC. The rearrangement uses TRBV5-1 and TRBJ2-5, with 10 bases lining up with TRBD1. After removal of 3 bases from V and 4 bases from J, the junction contained 3 bases not matched to a gene. Looked up from germline, CDR1 is SGHRS and CDR2 is YFSETQ. There are 14 residues in the CDR3.